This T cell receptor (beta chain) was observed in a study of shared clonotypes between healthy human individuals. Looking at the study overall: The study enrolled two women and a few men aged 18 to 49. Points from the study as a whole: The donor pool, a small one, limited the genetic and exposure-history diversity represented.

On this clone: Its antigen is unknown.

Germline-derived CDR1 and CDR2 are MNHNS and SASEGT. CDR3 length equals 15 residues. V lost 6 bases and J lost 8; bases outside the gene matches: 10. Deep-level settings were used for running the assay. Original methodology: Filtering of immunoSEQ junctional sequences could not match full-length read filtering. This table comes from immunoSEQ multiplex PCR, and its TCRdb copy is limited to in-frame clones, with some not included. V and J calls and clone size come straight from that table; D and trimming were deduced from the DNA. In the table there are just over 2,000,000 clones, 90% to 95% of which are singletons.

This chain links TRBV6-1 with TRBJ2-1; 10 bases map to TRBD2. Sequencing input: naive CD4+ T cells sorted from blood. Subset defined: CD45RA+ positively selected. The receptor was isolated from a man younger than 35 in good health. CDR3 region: CASRALAGHSYEQFF. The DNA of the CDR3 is TGTGCCAGCAGGGCACTAGCGGGGCACTCTTATGAGCAGTTCTTC.